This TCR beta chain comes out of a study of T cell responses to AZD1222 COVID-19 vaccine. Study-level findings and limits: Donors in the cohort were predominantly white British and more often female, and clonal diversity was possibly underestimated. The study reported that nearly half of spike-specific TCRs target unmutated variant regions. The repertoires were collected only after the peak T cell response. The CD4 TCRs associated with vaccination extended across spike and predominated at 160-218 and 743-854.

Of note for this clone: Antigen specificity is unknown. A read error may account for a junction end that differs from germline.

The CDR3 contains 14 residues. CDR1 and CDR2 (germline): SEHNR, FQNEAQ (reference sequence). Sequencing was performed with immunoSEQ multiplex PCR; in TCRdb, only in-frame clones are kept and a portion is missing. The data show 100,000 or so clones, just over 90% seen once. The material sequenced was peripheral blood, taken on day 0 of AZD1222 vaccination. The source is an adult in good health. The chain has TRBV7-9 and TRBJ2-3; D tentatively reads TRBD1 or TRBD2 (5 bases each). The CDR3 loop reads CASRGEMFTYTQYF. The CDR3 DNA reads TGTGCCAGCAGGGGGGAAATGTTCACATATACGCAGTATTTT.